This T cell receptor beta chain was recorded in a study of TIL therapy for anti-PD-1-resistant metastatic lung cancer. The immunoSEQ assay was v3. Assay: immunoSEQ multiplex PCR; the TCRdb copy retains only in-frame clones and omits some. The repertoire consists of about 53,000 clones, with more than 60% occurring once and the leading ten covering less than 2%. Time point denoted: pre-treatment sample, taken before nivolumab and TIL therapy. This clonotype was sampled from a person between 25 and 80 years old with non-small cell lung cancer. The source material was blood, sampled at baseline.

The CDR3 loop is CASRAYGQGPEAFF. CDR3 DNA sequence: TGCGCCAGCAGAGCTTACGGACAGGGCCCTGAAGCTTTCTTT. The chain links TRBV4-1 to TRBJ1-1; TRBD1 agrees at 8 bases. Trimming at V came to 6 bases and at J to 6 bases, leaving 9 bases not matched to a gene. The CDR3 length is 14 residues. Germline V gene data show CDR1 as MGHRA and CDR2 as YSYEKL.